This section outlines one T cell receptor (beta chain) sequence together with its context. Antigen unknown. CD4+ cells yielded CD45RA+ naive and CD45RA-negative memory subsets. This record belongs to a study of shared clonotypes between healthy human individuals. About the research overall: CD4 naive cells filled three plates per donor, CD4 memory three, CD8 naive two and CD8 memory one. General study findings and limits: Investigators expected sequencing depth to affect clonotype sharing among donors.

The repertoire was sequenced with immunoSEQ multiplex PCR; TCRdb's copy has only in-frame clones and lacks some. The profile shows some 1,400,000 clones, over 95% of them singletons. CDR1 and CDR2 from the germline V gene are MNHNS and SASEGT. This CDR3 has 15 amino acids. Trimming took off 9 bases at V and 0 bases at J, with 17 bases between the two ends. The sequence was collected from a man younger than 40 in good health. Specimen: naive CD4+ T cells sorted from blood. The subset here: CD45RA+ positively selected. The chain uses TRBV6-1 and TRBJ1-2; D call uncertain. In nucleotides, the CDR3 is TGTGCCAGTTCGGTGAGCCGAGATCCTAACTATGGCTACACCTTC. Residues: CASSVSRDPNYGYTF.